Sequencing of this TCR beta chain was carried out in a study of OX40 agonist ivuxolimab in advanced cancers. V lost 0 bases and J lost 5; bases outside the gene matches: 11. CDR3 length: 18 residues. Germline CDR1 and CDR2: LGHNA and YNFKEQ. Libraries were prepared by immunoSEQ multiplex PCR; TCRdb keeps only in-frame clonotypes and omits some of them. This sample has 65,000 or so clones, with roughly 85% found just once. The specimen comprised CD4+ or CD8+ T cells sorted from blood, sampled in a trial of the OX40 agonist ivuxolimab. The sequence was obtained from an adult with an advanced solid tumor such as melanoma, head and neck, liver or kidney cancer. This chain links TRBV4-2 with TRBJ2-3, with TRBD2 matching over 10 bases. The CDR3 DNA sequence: TGTGCCAGCAGCCAAGATTCGGGTGCAGCGGGGGGGGGAGATACGCAGTATTTT. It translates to CASSQDSGAAGGGDTQYF.